This TCR beta chain is drawn from a study of T cell responses to AZD1222 COVID-19 vaccine. The wider study: Analyses pooled second doses at about 4 or about 12 weeks. Study conclusions and caveats: The number of AZD1222 recipients seropositive at baseline was only 6 or 7. Two doses of AZD1222 preceded a rise in Spike-specific TCR breadth and depth. Donors were largely white British and mainly female; clonal diversity was possibly underestimated.

After removal of 3 bases from V and 4 bases from J, the junction contained 12 bases not matched to a gene. Germline lookup yields CDR1 SGHDT and CDR2 YYEEEE. CDR3 length equals 17 residues. About this clone itself: Its antigen is unknown.

Only in-frame clones appear in the TCRdb table, and some are missing; sequencing was by immunoSEQ multiplex PCR. The sample includes about 190,000 clones, roughly 90% seen only once; the top ten take approximately 0.98%. The genes are TRBV5-6 and TRBJ2-1, with TRBD2 matching over 8 bases. The sequencing used peripheral blood, collected on day 0 of AZD1222 vaccination. The TCR comes from an adult in good health. The CDR3 region is CASSSEAERGLYNEQFF. The DNA for the CDR3 is TGTGCCAGCAGCTCGGAGGCCGAGCGGGGGCTTTACAATGAGCAGTTCTTC.